This T cell receptor beta chain was recorded in a study of spatial heterogeneity in lung cancer. Using its own MiXCR run on the 5' RACE reads, TCRdb lists one record per CDR3 protein. The sample records 20,000 to 25,000 distinct CDR3 sequences, about 4.7% being singletons. Specified time point: sample taken at primary tumor resection. Unsorted whole RNA of tumor, nontumor lung or frozen PBMC was sequenced. Samples were obtained from approximately 72 donors, all untreated early-stage non-small cell lung cancer patients. V trimming: 4 bases; J trimming: 7 bases; junction bases outside the gene matches: 10. Germline V gives CDR1 LGHDT, CDR2 YNNKEL (reference sequence). This CDR3 has 17 amino acids. This clonotype was recorded at least ten times. Antigen specificity is unknown. Overall study findings and caveats: In blood, ubiquitous expanded tumor TCRs appeared more at resection than follow-up.

The sequencing used PBMCs, collected at surgery. The chain couples TRBV3-1 to TRBJ2-1; 13 bases are a match to TRBD2. The receptor's source is a male donor with early-stage non-small cell lung cancer. CDR3 sequence reads: CASSRRTSGRAGNEQFF. CDR3 DNA: TGTGCCAGCAGCCGAAGGACTAGCGGGAGAGCAGGGAATGAGCAGTTCTTC.